The clone carrying this TCR beta chain was found a few times. Authors' data handling: Scientists estimated how many nucleated cells there were by amplifying reference gene primers. This table comes from immunoSEQ multiplex PCR, and its TCRdb copy is limited to in-frame clones, with some not included. V, J and clone size reflect that table, while D and trimming were determined from the DNA. This sample carries just under 70,000 clones, roughly 88% of them seen once, and the ten largest clones take more than 8%. This entry belongs to a study of blood T cell repertoires in COVID-19. Study as a whole: Specimens from acute and convalescent COVID-19 originated in the United States, Italy and Spain. From T cells, B-cell-depleted T cells, or PBMCs came the material, which was cDNA or gDNA.

This TCR was recovered from a man aged 25 to 45 with acute or convalescent COVID-19. Sequenced sample: peripheral blood.

The CDR3 region is CASSYGRGLGEQFF. The CDR3 DNA reads as TGTGCCAGCAGTTACGGTAGGGGCCTGGGCGAGCAGTTCTTC. The V and J genes are TRBV6-5 and TRBJ2-1; TRBD1 might be the D (5 bases). This CDR3 region has 14 residues. In germline, CDR1 is MNHEY, CDR2 SVGAGI. V lost 2 bases to trimming and J lost 10 bases, with 15 bases between them.